This T cell receptor (beta chain) was captured by sequencing in a study of type 1 and type 2 diabetes patients. Study-wide points: Age and gender were not matched between study groups, possibly biasing interpretation. Type 2 diabetes patients had few highly-expanded CD4+ clones, median one. In CD4+ and CD8+ T cells, type 2 diabetes diversity exceeded type 1.

Each diabetic donor fulfilled classification criteria for either type 1 or type 2. Amplification started from genomic DNA. Multiplex PCR with 30 forward and 13 reverse primers amplified the TCR beta CDR3. One entry per CDR3 protein, called by TCRdb with MiXCR from the multiplex PCR reads. The sample lists around 300,000 distinct CDR3 sequences; approximately 45% were seen once. The CDR3 loop spans 14 amino acids. The J segment lost 7 bases and the V segment lost 8 bases, leaving 6 bases of the junction unmatched. Looked up from germline, CDR1 is SNHLY and CDR2 is FYNNEI. This clonotype showed up just a few times. As yet, its antigen is unknown.

The V call is TRBV2, the J call TRBJ2-4, with 12 bases lining up with TRBD2. Sequenced input: peripheral blood mononuclear cells (PBMCs). This TCR was sampled from a man younger than 30 with type 2 diabetes. The DNA of the CDR3 is TGTGCCAGCCAACGCGGGACTAGCGGGAACATTCAGTACTTC. Its protein product is CASQRGTSGNIQYF.